The 5 T cell receptor beta chains below come from one sample, sequenced in a study of CD8+ T cells in alopecia areata. Treatment meaning: oral pan-JAK inhibitor, 5-10 mg twice daily. Following extraction, RNA underwent reverse transcription to cDNA, which served as the sequencing template. TCRdb keeps only in-frame clones here, not all; method: immunoSEQ multiplex PCR. The sample has some 180,000 clones, about 55% seen once. The source was CD8+ T cells sorted from blood, collected at week 24, from a patient treated with tofacitinib. Receptor source: a human donor with alopecia areata.

This clone was detected only a few times. In the same sample, other DNA sequences code for this CDR3. V gene TRBV27 combines with J gene TRBJ1-5; D is undetermined. CDR1 is MNHEY, CDR2 SMNVEV, per germline (reference sequence). This CDR3 comprises 13 residues. V shed 3 bases and J shed 0 bases, with 3 bases lying between them. The CDR3 nucleotides are TGTGCCAGCAGTTTGAGTAGCAATCAGCCCCAGCATTTT. This translates into CASSLSSNQPQHF.

This chain links TRBV30 with TRBJ1-2; 10 bases are a match to TRBD1. The CDR3 consists of 13 residues. The V gene's germline CDR1 is GTSNPN and CDR2 SVGIG (reference sequence). After removal of 3 bases from V and 6 bases from J, the junction contained 4 bases not matched to a gene. The CDR3 loop reads CAWRHGTGDGYTF. The CDR3 DNA reads TGTGCCTGGAGGCACGGGACAGGGGATGGCTACACCTTC.

This sequence joins TRBV25-1 and TRBJ2-1; possibly TRBD1 for D (5 bases). The CDR3 length is 15 residues. Germline CDR1 and CDR2: MGHDK and SYGVNS. V gave up 3 bases and J gave up 1 base, with 10 bases separating them. CDR3 nucleotide sequence: TGTGCCAGCAGTGACAGGGTCGGGTCCTACAATGAGCAGTTCTTC. Its protein product is CASSDRVGSYNEQFF.

This chain joins TRBV18 and TRBJ1-1; D is uncertain. This CDR3 has 11 amino acids. The ends were cut back, 2 bases at V and 11 bases at J, with 9 bases in the middle. Germline values: CDR1 KGHSH, CDR2 LQKENI. The CDR3 loop is CASSPGSWAFF. In DNA form, the CDR3 reads TGTGCCAGCTCACCAGGTAGTTGGGCTTTCTTT. The whole variable domain, remainder taken from reference TRBV18 and TRBJ1-1, is NAGVMQNPRHLVRRRGQEARLRCSPMKGHSHVYWYRQLPEEGLKFMVYLQKENIIDESGMPKERFSAEFPKEGPSILRIQQVVRGDSAAYFCASSPGSWAFFGQGTRLTVV.

This sequence joins TRBV13 and TRBJ2-3; possible D gene TRBD2, 5 bases. V lost 7 bases to trimming and J lost 2 bases, with 13 bases between them. Germline CDR1 and CDR2: PRHDT and FYEKMQ (reference sequence). This CDR3 comprises 14 residues. As DNA, the CDR3 is TGTGCCAGCACCACAGAGCGGAACACAGATACGCAGTATTTT. It translates to CASTTERNTDTQYF.